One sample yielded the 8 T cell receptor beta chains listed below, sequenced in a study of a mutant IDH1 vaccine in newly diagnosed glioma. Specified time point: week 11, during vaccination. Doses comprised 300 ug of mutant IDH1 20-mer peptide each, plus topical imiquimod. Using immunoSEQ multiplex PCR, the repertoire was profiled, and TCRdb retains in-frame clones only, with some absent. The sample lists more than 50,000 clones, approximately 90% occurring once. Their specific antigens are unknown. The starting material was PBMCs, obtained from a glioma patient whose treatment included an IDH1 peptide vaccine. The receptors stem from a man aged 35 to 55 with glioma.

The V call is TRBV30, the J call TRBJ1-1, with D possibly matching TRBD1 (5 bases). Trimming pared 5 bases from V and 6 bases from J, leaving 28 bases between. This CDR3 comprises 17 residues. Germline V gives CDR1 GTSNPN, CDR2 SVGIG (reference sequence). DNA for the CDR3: TGTGCCTGGGAGATCAGGGAGCAGACCCTCGAATTCGCTGAAGCTTTCTTT. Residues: CAWEIREQTLEFAEAFF.

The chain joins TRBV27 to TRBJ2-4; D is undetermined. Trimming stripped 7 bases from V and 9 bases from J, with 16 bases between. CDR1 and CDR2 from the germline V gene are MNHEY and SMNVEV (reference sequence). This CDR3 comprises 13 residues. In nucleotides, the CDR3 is TGTGCCAGCACTGGTTGGCAGTCACCCATTCAGTACTTC. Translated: CASTGWQSPIQYF.

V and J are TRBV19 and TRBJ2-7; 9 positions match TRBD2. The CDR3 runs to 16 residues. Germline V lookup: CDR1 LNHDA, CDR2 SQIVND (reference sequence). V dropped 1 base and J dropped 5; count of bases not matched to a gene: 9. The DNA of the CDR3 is TGTGCCAGTAGTATAGGACTAGCGGCCAATCACGACGAGCAGTACTTC. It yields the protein CASSIGLAANHDEQYF.

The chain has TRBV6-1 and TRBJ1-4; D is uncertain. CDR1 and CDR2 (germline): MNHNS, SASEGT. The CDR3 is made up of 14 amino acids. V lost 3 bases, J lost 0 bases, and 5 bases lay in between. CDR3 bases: TGTGCCAGCAGTGAGTCTCCAACTAATGAAAAACTGTTTTTT. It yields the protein CASSESPTNEKLFF.

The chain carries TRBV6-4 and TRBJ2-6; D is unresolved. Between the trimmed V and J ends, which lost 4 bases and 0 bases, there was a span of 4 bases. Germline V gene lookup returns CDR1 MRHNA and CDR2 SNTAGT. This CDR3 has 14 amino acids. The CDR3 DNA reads TGTGCCAGCAGTGTTTTCTCTGGGGCCAACGTCCTGACTTTC. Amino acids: CASSVFSGANVLTF.

The DNA for the CDR3 is TGTGCCAGCAGCGCAACCTCTGGAAACACCATATATTTT. This gives the protein CASSATSGNTIYF. The chain links TRBV5-6 to TRBJ1-3; D uncertain. The CDR3 loop spans 13 amino acids. Germline lookup yields CDR1 SGHDT and CDR2 YYEEEE. V gave up 4 bases and J gave up 0 bases, with 5 bases separating them.

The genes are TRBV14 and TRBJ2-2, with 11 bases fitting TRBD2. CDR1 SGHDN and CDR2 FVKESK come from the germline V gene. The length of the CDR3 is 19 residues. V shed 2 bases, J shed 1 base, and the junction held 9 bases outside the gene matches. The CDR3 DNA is TGTGCCAGCAGCCAATATCCGGGACTAGCGGATCGGAACACCGGGGAGCTGTTTTTT. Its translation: CASSQYPGLADRNTGELFF.

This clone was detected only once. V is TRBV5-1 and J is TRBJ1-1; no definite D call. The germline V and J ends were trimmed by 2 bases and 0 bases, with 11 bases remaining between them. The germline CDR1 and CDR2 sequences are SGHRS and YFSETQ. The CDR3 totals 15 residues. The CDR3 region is CASSLMDGLNTEAFF. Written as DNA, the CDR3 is TGCGCCAGCAGCTTAATGGACGGACTGAACACTGAAGCTTTCTTT. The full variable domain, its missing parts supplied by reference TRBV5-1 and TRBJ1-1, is KAGVTQTPRYLIKTRGQQVTLSCSPISGHRSVSWYQQTPGQGLQFLFEYFSETQRNKGNFPGRFSGRQFSNSRSEMNVSTLELGDSALYLCASSLMDGLNTEAFFGQGTRLTVV.